Presented here are 29 T cell receptor beta chains from one specimen sequenced in a study of blood T cell repertoires in COVID-19. Assay: immunoSEQ multiplex PCR; the TCRdb copy retains only in-frame clones and omits some. The sample lists approximately 200,000 clones, around 86% seen once, with roughly 2.9% in the top ten. Sequenced sample: peripheral blood. Receptors originate from a woman aged 25 to 45 with active or convalescent COVID-19.

The chain links TRBV6-4 to TRBJ2-6; a weak D match, TRBD2 (6 bases). Trimming took 7 bases from V and 0 from J, leaving 16 bases between them. Germline V CDR1 and CDR2: MRHNA, SNTAGT. This CDR3 contains 17 residues. The CDR3 coding sequence is TGTGCCAGCACCGAGGGAACTAGCAGCTCTGGGGCCAACGTCCTGACTTTC. As protein: CASTEGTSSSGANVLTF.

The chain has TRBV19 and TRBJ2-6; D gene uncertain. Looked up from germline, CDR1 is LNHDA and CDR2 is SQIVND (reference sequence). The CDR3 runs to 16 residues. V lost 3 bases, J lost 1 base, and 10 bases lay in between. The CDR3 loop is CASSIGYRSGANVLTF. The CDR3 coding sequence is TGTGCCAGTAGTATCGGTTATCGTTCTGGGGCCAACGTCCTGACTTTC.

This clone was observed a handful of times. In DNA form, the CDR3 reads TGTGCCAGCAGCCCTCAGACAGGGCAGCAGTACTTC. Its protein is CASSPQTGQQYF. This chain joins TRBV7-9 and TRBJ2-7; 7 bases align to TRBD1. CDR1 SEHNR and CDR2 FQNEAQ come from the germline V gene (reference sequence). Trimming at V came to 5 bases and at J to 8 bases, leaving 6 bases not matched to a gene. CDR3 length: 12 amino acids.

This chain uses TRBV28 with TRBJ1-4; D is perhaps TRBD1 (6 bases). Germline lookup yields CDR1 MDHEN and CDR2 SYDVKM. The germline V and J ends were trimmed by 3 bases and 5 bases, with 16 bases remaining between them. The CDR3 totals 16 residues. CDR3 coding DNA: TGTGCCAGCAGTTTTCCCTCAGGGGTCCTCAATGAAAAACTGTTTTTT. This gives the protein CASSFPSGVLNEKLFF.

The chain couples TRBV7-9 to TRBJ1-4; D is perhaps TRBD1 (6 bases). From germline, CDR1 is SEHNR and CDR2 FQNEAQ (reference sequence). CDR3 length equals 14 residues. Trimming took 6 bases from V and 7 from J, leaving 15 bases between them. The chain's CDR3 is CASSLEAGAEKLFF. CDR3 DNA: TGTGCCAGCAGTCTAGAGGCAGGGGCTGAAAAACTGTTTTTT.

The chain is built from TRBV9 and TRBJ2-1; possibly TRBD2 for D (7 bases). Germline V lookup: CDR1 SGDLS, CDR2 YYNGEE. Trimming took 0 bases from V and 5 from J, leaving 12 bases between them. CDR3 size: 15 residues. Here the CDR3 DNA reads TGTGCCAGCAGCGTAGTTCCGGGGGGCCACAATGAGCAGTTCTTC. Residues: CASSVVPGGHNEQFF.

This chain links TRBV5-4 with TRBJ2-1, with 9 bases matching TRBD2. V gave up 1 base and J gave up 2 bases; unmatched junction bases: 1. Germline CDR1 is SGHNT and CDR2 is YYREEE (reference sequence). CDR3 size: 15 residues. The CDR3 nucleotides are TGTGCCAGCAGCTTGCCTAGCGGGACCTACAATGAGCAGTTCTTC. Translating it yields CASSLPSGTYNEQFF.

There are a few counts of this clone. The CDR3 is CASRTGLNEKLFF. CDR3 sequence (DNA): TGTGCCAGCAGGACAGGATTAAATGAAAAACTGTTTTTT. The genes are TRBV25-1 and TRBJ1-4; possible D gene TRBD1, 6 bases. Trimming took 6 bases from V and 5 from J, leaving 10 bases between them. This CDR3 has 13 amino acids. CDR1 MGHDK and CDR2 SYGVNS come from the germline V gene.

The chain combines TRBV4-1 with TRBJ1-1; TRBD1 is a possible D gene (5 bases). Germline assignment: CDR1 MGHRA and CDR2 YSYEKL. This CDR3 has 18 amino acids. Trimming stripped 1 base from V and 0 bases from J, with 18 bases between. This CDR3 reads CASSQALDNPGVNTEAFF. CDR3 nucleotide sequence: TGCGCCAGCAGCCAAGCCCTGGACAACCCGGGGGTGAACACTGAAGCTTTCTTT.

This chain links TRBV2 with TRBJ2-1; the match to TRBD2 covers 14 bases. J gave up 8 bases and V 0 bases, and 6 bases lay outside the gene matches. The CDR3 totals 17 residues. Germline V gene data show CDR1 as SNHLY and CDR2 as FYNNEI. The CDR3 loop is CASSEAWGTSGGYEQFF. CDR3 nucleotides: TGTGCCAGCAGTGAAGCGTGGGGGACTAGCGGGGGTTATGAGCAGTTCTTC.

This chain joins TRBV2 and TRBJ1-2, with TRBD1 matching over 9 bases. This CDR3 contains 13 residues. With 5 bases clipped from V and 5 bases from J, the junction kept 3 bases outside the gene matches. Germline V gene lookup returns CDR1 SNHLY and CDR2 FYNNEI. This CDR3 is CASSTGGWYGYTF. The CDR3 DNA sequence: TGTGCCAGCAGTACAGGGGGCTGGTATGGCTACACCTTC.

The rearrangement uses TRBV5-1 and TRBJ1-5, with a weak D call TRBD1 (5 bases). The CDR3 covers 15 residues. Germline assignment: CDR1 SGHRS and CDR2 YFSETQ. The ends were cut back, 5 bases at V and 1 base at J, with 13 bases in the middle. The CDR3 sequence is CASRKDNLSNQPQHF. DNA of the CDR3: TGCGCCAGCAGAAAGGACAATCTAAGCAATCAGCCCCAGCATTTT. Using reference TRBV5-1 and TRBJ1-5 for the parts outside the CDR3, the full variable domain is KAGVTQTPRYLIKTRGQQVTLSCSPISGHRSVSWYQQTPGQGLQFLFEYFSETQRNKGNFPGRFSGRQFSNSRSEMNVSTLELGDSALYLCASRKDNLSNQPQHFGDGTRLSIL.

The gene calls are TRBV28 and TRBJ1-2; D not resolved. The ends were cut back, 4 bases at V and 3 bases at J, with 15 bases in the middle. The CDR3 spans 15 residues. CDR1 is MDHEN, CDR2 SYDVKM, per germline. The CDR3 loop reads CASSSRGSSHYGYTF. DNA of the CDR3: TGTGCCAGCAGTTCCCGTGGGAGCAGCCACTATGGCTACACCTTC.

Turning to this clone: The sample holds other DNA sequences that translate to the same CDR3. This chain joins TRBV7-6 and TRBJ2-7; 11 positions agree with TRBD2. V dropped 5 bases and J dropped 4; count of bases not matched to a gene: 4. The CDR3 loop spans 14 amino acids. Germline V lookup: CDR1 SGHVS, CDR2 FNYEAQ. DNA of the CDR3: TGTGCCAGCAGCGGGACTAGCGGTTCTTACGAGCAGTACTTC. Its protein is CASSGTSGSYEQYF.

The chain joins TRBV6-5 to TRBJ2-4; maybe TRBD1 (6 bases). CDR1 and CDR2 (germline): MNHEY, SVGAGI. The V end lost 6 bases, the J end lost 2 bases, and 11 bases lay between the germline ends. The CDR3 is 14 amino acids. For the CDR3, the DNA is TGTGCCAGCAGACGGGACAAGTCCAAAAACATTCAGTACTTC. It codes for CASRRDKSKNIQYF.

The chain has TRBV7-6 and TRBJ2-7; D might be TRBD2 (5 bases). The CDR3 loop spans 12 amino acids. Germline values: CDR1 SGHVS, CDR2 FNYEAQ. V was pared by 5 bases and J by 5 bases, with 10 bases between. CDR3 residues: CASSPSGNEQYF. The DNA of the CDR3 is TGTGCCAGCAGCCCGTCGGGGAACGAGCAGTACTTC.

The rearrangement uses TRBV3-1 (or the pseudogene TRBV3-2) and TRBJ2-5; tentatively, D is TRBD2 (6 bases). The CDR3 sequence is 15 residues long. The ends were cut back, 0 bases at V and 1 base at J, with 9 bases in the middle. In germline, CDR1 is LGHDT, CDR2 YNNKEL (reference sequence). This CDR3 reads CASSQDIGSQETQYF. The CDR3 nucleotides are TGTGCCAGCAGCCAAGATATCGGGAGCCAAGAGACCCAGTACTTC.

The chain links TRBV18 to TRBJ2-7, with D tentatively TRBD1 (6 bases). The CDR3 contains 15 residues. Germline V gene data show CDR1 as KGHSH and CDR2 as LQKENI. Trimming shortened V by 2 bases and J by 4 bases, and 15 bases separated the two germline ends. CDR3 in amino acids: CASSPGPGAFYEQYF. The DNA for the CDR3 is TGTGCCAGCTCACCAGGTCCAGGGGCCTTTTACGAGCAGTACTTC.

This chain uses TRBV18 with TRBJ2-7; 8 bases map to TRBD2. With 2 bases clipped from V and 5 bases from J, the junction kept 8 bases outside the gene matches. The CDR3 consists of 15 residues. The germline V gene has CDR1 KGHSH and CDR2 LQKENI. The CDR3 spells CASSPTGLGNHEQYF. CDR3 in DNA: TGTGCCAGCTCACCAACGGGACTAGGGAACCACGAGCAGTACTTC.

This clone showed up just once. The chain couples TRBV15 to TRBJ1-4; D unclear. Trimming stripped 2 bases from V and 11 bases from J, with 9 bases between. This CDR3 spans 12 amino acids. In germline, CDR1 is LNHNV, CDR2 YYDKDF (reference sequence). CDR3 DNA sequence: TGTGCCACCAGCAGATCCCAGTGGAAACTGTTTTTT. It yields the protein CATSRSQWKLFF.

V is TRBV6-5 and J is TRBJ2-3, with D perhaps TRBD1 (6 bases). The germline V and J ends were trimmed by 1 base and 8 bases, with 16 bases remaining between them. The germline gives CDR1 MNHEY, CDR2 SVGAGI. This CDR3 contains 15 residues. The CDR3 here is CASSYYGSGRGTQYF. CDR3 coding DNA: TGTGCCAGCAGTTACTATGGGTCAGGCAGGGGTACGCAGTATTTT.

This clone was recorded a few times. This chain connects TRBV19 to TRBJ2-7; 9 nucleotides agree with TRBD1. The ends lost 4 bases at V and 0 bases at J; junction bases unmatched: 4. Germline values: CDR1 LNHDA, CDR2 SQIVND (reference sequence). CDR3 length: 15 amino acids. The CDR3 DNA reads as TGTGCCAGTAGTAGGGGACAGGGATACTCCTACGAGCAGTACTTC. Protein sequence: CASSRGQGYSYEQYF.

This clone was recorded once. The gene calls are TRBV4-1 and TRBJ1-3, with a possible D match to TRBD1 (6 bases). In germline, CDR1 is MGHRA, CDR2 YSYEKL. Trimming pared 0 bases from V and 5 bases from J, leaving 11 bases between. The CDR3 is made up of 15 amino acids. The CDR3 DNA follows: TGCGCCAGCAGCCAAGATAGGCAGGGGAGAAACACCATATATTTT. It codes for CASSQDRQGRNTIYF.

J is TRBJ1-1 and V is TRBV19, with TRBD1 matching 7 bases. J was trimmed by 0 bases and V by 3 bases; bases with no gene match: 4. The CDR3 has 15 amino acids. Germline V gene data show CDR1 as LNHDA and CDR2 as SQIVND (reference sequence). As DNA, the CDR3 is TGTGCCAGTAGTATCCGGGACAGACTGAACACTGAAGCTTTCTTT. It yields the protein CASSIRDRLNTEAFF.

The chain joins TRBV19 to TRBJ1-1; D gene ambiguous. Trimming stripped 5 bases from V and 1 base from J, with 8 bases between. The CDR3 contains 13 residues. CDR1 LNHDA and CDR2 SQIVND come from the germline V gene (reference sequence). CDR3: CASSAPPNTEAFF. The CDR3 DNA is TGTGCCAGTAGTGCGCCGCCGAACACTGAAGCTTTCTTT.

The chain is built from TRBV28 and TRBJ1-2; D is unresolved. The CDR3 sequence is 19 residues long. Trimming cost V 5 bases and J 4 bases, with 29 bases left between them. Germline CDR1 and CDR2: MDHEN and SYDVKM. The CDR3 loop is CASSPTLQWPGIKLYGYTF. The CDR3 region has the DNA TGTGCCAGCAGTCCAACCCTCCAGTGGCCAGGCATAAAACTCTATGGCTACACCTTC.

V gene TRBV11-2 combines with J gene TRBJ2-3, with TRBD2 identical over 11 bases. CDR1 and CDR2 (germline): SGHAT, FQNNGV. With 7 bases clipped from V and 6 bases from J, the junction kept 9 bases outside the gene matches. CDR3 length: 15 residues. CDR3 loop: CASTYSGREGDTQYF. The CDR3 DNA reads as TGTGCCAGCACATATAGCGGGAGGGAGGGGGATACGCAGTATTTT.

The chain carries TRBV19 and TRBJ2-4; 7 nucleotides align to TRBD2. The junction had 6 bases not matched to a gene; V was cut back by 6 bases and J by 1 base. Germline CDR1 is LNHDA and CDR2 is SQIVND (reference sequence). This CDR3 contains 15 residues. CDR3 sequence reads: CASRRGVGAKNIQYF. The DNA of the CDR3 is TGTGCCAGTAGACGGGGGGTTGGGGCCAAAAACATTCAGTACTTC. The variable domain in full, with the rest retrieved from reference TRBV19 and TRBJ2-4, is DGGITQSPKYLFRKEGQNVTLSCEQNLNHDAMYWYRQDPGQGLRLIYYSQIVNDFQKGDIAEGYSVSREKKESFPLTVTSAQKNPTAFYLCASRRGVGAKNIQYFGAGTRLSVL.

Regarding this clone: The sample holds other DNA sequences that translate to the same CDR3. V gene TRBV18 combines with J gene TRBJ1-4; the D is unclear. Looked up from germline, CDR1 is KGHSH and CDR2 is LQKENI. The V and J ends lost 3 bases and 4 bases respectively, with 9 bases between them. The CDR3 consists of 14 residues. As DNA, the CDR3 is TGTGCCAGCTCACCTGGACTGCTTAATGAAAAACTGTTTTTT. Amino acid sequence: CASSPGLLNEKLFF. The full variable domain, its missing parts supplied by reference TRBV18 and TRBJ1-4, is NAGVMQNPRHLVRRRGQEARLRCSPMKGHSHVYWYRQLPEEGLKFMVYLQKENIIDESGMPKERFSAEFPKEGPSILRIQQVVRGDSAAYFCASSPGLLNEKLFFGSGTQLSVL.